The 31 T cell receptor beta chains below were found in one sample sequenced in a study of blood T cell repertoires in COVID-19 (dated by TCRdb to the early 2020s). Libraries were prepared through the immunoSEQ multiplex PCR assay. The table was pulled from immuneACCESS by TCRdb, which kept in-frame rearrangements only. Such tables lose some clones; where checked, under half of the loss comes from unresolved V genes, and the rest has no known cause. For this sample the table gives tens of thousands of clones, of which more than 75% were detected only once. Together, the top ten hold approximately 7% of the sample. Specimen: peripheral blood. The receptors shown here come from a human donor in a cohort sampled during active COVID-19.

The chain employs TRBV4-2 and TRBJ2-2; the D is unclear. Trimming stripped 1 base from V and 3 bases from J, with 6 bases between. This CDR3 contains 14 residues. CDR1 is LGHNA and CDR2 is YNFKEQ in the germline V gene. CDR3 nucleotide sequence: TGTGCCAGCAGCCAAGGAGAGTACACCGGGGAGCTGTTTTTT. Amino acid sequence: CASSQGEYTGELFF.

The genes are TRBV11-2 and TRBJ1-2; 7 bases agree with TRBD1. CDR1 is SGHAT and CDR2 is FQNNGV in the germline V gene. The CDR3 is 16 residues long. J was trimmed by 6 bases and V by 2 bases; bases with no gene match: 12. In DNA, the CDR3 is TGTGCCAGCAGCTTAATGCCAGGGGGGCGAGGGGATGGCTACACCTTC. This codes for CASSLMPGGRGDGYTF.

The chain joins TRBV5-6 to TRBJ2-3; 9 bases agree with TRBD2. CDR3 length: 15 amino acids. V lost 1 base to trimming and J lost 4 bases; unmatched junction nucleotides: 4. CDR1 and CDR2 from the germline V gene are SGHDT and YYEEEE. The CDR3: CASSLLAGRADTQYF. The CDR3 DNA follows: TGTGCCAGCAGCTTGCTAGCGGGGAGGGCAGATACGCAGTATTTT. Full variable domain (rest looked up from reference TRBV5-6 and TRBJ2-3): DAGVTQSPTHLIKTRGQQVTLRCSPKSGHDTVSWYQQALGQGPQFIFQYYEEEERQRGNFPDRFSGHQFPNYSSELNVNALLLGDSALYLCASSLLAGRADTQYFGPGTRLTVL.

The chain couples TRBV6-1 to TRBJ2-2; TRBD1 matches at 8 bases. From germline, CDR1 is MNHNS and CDR2 SASEGT. V trimming: 3 bases; J trimming: 4 bases; junction bases outside the gene matches: 1. The CDR3 length is 14 residues. The CDR3 sequence is CASSETGVTGELFF. The CDR3 DNA reads as TGTGCCAGCAGTGAGACAGGGGTCACCGGGGAGCTGTTTTTT.

The J gene is TRBJ2-7, the V gene TRBV6-5; tentatively, D is TRBD1 (6 bases). Trimming took 7 bases from V and 7 from J, leaving 20 bases between them. CDR3 length: 14 residues. CDR1 is MNHEY and CDR2 is SVGAGI in the germline V gene. The CDR3 DNA reads as TGTGCCAGCACGGACAGCCCCGCTTCGGGGGAGCAGTACTTC. Translated: CASTDSPASGEQYF.

This chain uses TRBV5-1 with TRBJ1-2; the D is unclear. Trimming shortened V by 4 bases and J by 2 bases, and 9 bases separated the two germline ends. The CDR3 runs to 13 residues. CDR1 SGHRS and CDR2 YFSETQ come from the germline V gene. In DNA form, the CDR3 reads TGCGCCAGCAGCCCAACGGGGAACTATGGCTACACCTTC. As protein: CASSPTGNYGYTF.

CDR3 sequence (DNA): TGTGCCTGGAGTGCCGAGGCTGAAGCTTTCTTT. This codes for CAWSAEAEAFF. The genes are TRBV30 and TRBJ1-1, with D unresolved. The CDR3 contains 11 residues. The V gene's germline CDR1 is GTSNPN and CDR2 SVGIG (reference sequence). Trimming removed 1 base from V and 6 bases from J, with 6 bases in between.

The chain carries TRBV9 and TRBJ1-1, with D possibly TRBD1 on 6 matching bases. This CDR3 has 16 residues. Trimming stripped 0 bases from V and 4 bases from J, with 16 bases between. Germline values: CDR1 SGDLS, CDR2 YYNGEE. CDR3 loop: CASSVAGQGSVTEAFF. In DNA form, the CDR3 reads TGTGCCAGCAGCGTAGCTGGTCAGGGGAGCGTCACTGAAGCTTTCTTT.

This clone appeared a single time. V gene TRBV7-2 combines with J gene TRBJ1-1; weak D call: TRBD1 (5 bases). Germline lookup yields CDR1 SGHTA and CDR2 FQGNSA. Trimming cost V 5 bases and J 1 base, with 8 bases left between them. The CDR3 is 13 residues long. The CDR3 DNA follows: TGTGCCAGCAGCCTCACAGGGAACACTGAAGCTTTCTTT. Translating it yields CASSLTGNTEAFF.

The chain uses TRBV7-2 and TRBJ1-5, with a weak D call TRBD1 (5 bases). The V gene lost 1 base and the J gene lost 7 bases, with 8 bases spanning the gap. Germline CDR1 SGHTA, CDR2 FQGNSA. The CDR3 extends over 13 amino acids. The CDR3 sequence: CASSLGRVQPQHF. The CDR3 DNA sequence: TGTGCCAGCAGCTTAGGCAGGGTCCAGCCCCAGCATTTT.

This clone appeared once. The chain recombines TRBV6-5 with TRBJ1-6; 7 nucleotides match TRBD1. Germline V gene sequence: CDR1 MNHEY, CDR2 SVGAGI. The V segment lost 6 bases and the J segment 8 bases; nucleotides outside the gene matches: 4. This CDR3 has 13 amino acids. CDR3 protein: CASSRQGDSPLHF. The CDR3 bases are TGTGCCAGCAGCAGACAGGGTGATTCACCCCTCCACTTT.

The genes are TRBV7-2 and TRBJ2-3, with D unclear. V was pared by 5 bases and J by 0 bases, with 12 bases between. Germline CDR1 SGHTA, CDR2 FQGNSA. CDR3 length: 15 residues. The chain's CDR3 is CASSPLASSTDTQYF. CDR3 bases: TGTGCCAGCAGCCCCTTGGCTAGTAGCACAGATACGCAGTATTTT.

In DNA form, the CDR3 reads TGTGCCAGCAGCGCCGACAGGGTGGTCACCAATTACGAGCAGTACTTC. Amino acids: CASSADRVVTNYEQYF. The J gene is TRBJ2-7, the V gene TRBV2, with 7 bases aligning to TRBD1. The germline V gene encodes CDR1 SNHLY and CDR2 FYNNEI. Trimming removed 6 bases from V and 4 bases from J; junction bases left unmatched: 15. There are 16 residues in the CDR3.

The chain carries TRBV10-2 and TRBJ2-7; D is perhaps TRBD1 (6 bases). The CDR3 sequence is 12 residues long. The V gene lost 5 bases and the J gene lost 6 bases, with 11 bases spanning the gap. The V gene's germline CDR1 is WSHSY and CDR2 SAAADI. This CDR3 reads CASSLRGTEQYF. The CDR3 coding sequence is TGCGCCAGCAGTCTCAGGGGAACCGAGCAGTACTTC.

J is TRBJ2-5 and V is TRBV18, with D possibly being TRBD2 (5 bases). This CDR3 contains 13 residues. Germline lookup yields CDR1 KGHSH and CDR2 LQKENI. The V end was cut by 5 bases, the J end by 3 bases, with 10 bases between. In DNA form, the CDR3 reads TGTGCCAGCTCAGACGACTACAAAGAGACCCAGTACTTC. This translates into CASSDDYKETQYF.

The chain uses TRBV6-5 and TRBJ1-1, with 8 bases that match TRBD1. Trimming cost V 8 bases and J 1 base; bases outside gene matches: 6. Per the germline V gene, CDR1 is MNHEY and CDR2 is SVGAGI. This CDR3 contains 14 residues. The CDR3 region is CASRQGYENTEAFF. Written as DNA, the CDR3 is TGTGCCAGCCGACAGGGGTACGAGAACACTGAAGCTTTCTTT.

The genes are TRBV7-2 and TRBJ2-7; D might be TRBD1 (5 bases). V was shortened by 1 base and J by 2 bases, with 6 bases between the two germline ends. The CDR3 consists of 13 residues. Germline CDR1 and CDR2: SGHTA and FQGNSA. The DNA of the CDR3 is TGTGCCAGCAGCTTAGTACAGGCCTACGAGCAGTACTTC. Protein: CASSLVQAYEQYF. Drawing the rest from reference TRBV7-2 and TRBJ2-7, the complete variable domain is GAGVSQSPSNKVTEKGKDVELRCDPISGHTALYWYRQSLGQGLEFLIYFQGNSAPDKSGLPSDRFSAERTGGSVSTLTIQRTQQEDSAVYLCASSLVQAYEQYFGPGTRLTVT.

V is TRBV5-4 and J is TRBJ2-5; TRBD1 is a possible D gene (5 bases). The V gene's germline CDR1 is SGHNT and CDR2 YYREEE (reference sequence). This CDR3 is built from 14 residues. V dropped 1 base and J dropped 0 bases, with 7 bases sitting between them. CDR3 sequence (DNA): TGTGCCAGCAGCTTGCCCAGGGACCAAGAGACCCAGTACTTC. Its protein is CASSLPRDQETQYF.

The chain links TRBV5-6 to TRBJ1-6; the match to TRBD1 covers 9 bases. V lost 3 bases and J lost 7; bases outside the gene matches: 2. Looked up from germline, CDR1 is SGHDT and CDR2 is YYEEEE. The CDR3 is 14 amino acids. CDR3 DNA sequence: TGTGCCAGCAGCTATGACAGGGGGAATTCACCCCTCCACTTT. Its protein product is CASSYDRGNSPLHF. Together with reference TRBV5-6 and TRBJ1-6, the CDR3 gives the full variable domain: DAGVTQSPTHLIKTRGQQVTLRCSPKSGHDTVSWYQQALGQGPQFIFQYYEEEERQRGNFPDRFSGHQFPNYSSELNVNALLLGDSALYLCASSYDRGNSPLHFGNGTRLTVT.

The CDR3 loop is CASSQDRGDHGYTF. The CDR3 nucleotides read TGTGCCAGCAGCCAGGACAGGGGGGATCATGGCTACACCTTC. V gene TRBV7-9 combines with J gene TRBJ1-2; 10 bases map to TRBD1. Germline-derived CDR1 and CDR2 are SEHNR and FQNEAQ (reference sequence). Germline trimming cut 5 bases from V and 6 bases from J; bases unmatched to any gene: 6. This CDR3 is built from 14 residues. The whole variable domain, filled in from reference TRBV7-9 and TRBJ1-2, reads DTGVSQNPRHKITKRGQNVTFRCDPISEHNRLYWYRQTLGQGPEFLTYFQNEAQLEKSRLLSDRFSAERPKGSFSTLEIQRTEQGDSAMYLCASSQDRGDHGYTFGSGTRLTVV.

The sample holds one count of this clone. The V and J genes are TRBV7-3 and TRBJ2-2; TRBD2 matches 9 bases. The CDR3 has 16 amino acids. Per germline, CDR1 SGHTA and CDR2 FQGTGA. The V gene end was trimmed by 4 bases and the J gene end by 1 base; junction bases not matched to a gene: 4. CDR3 loop: CASSSSGGMNTGELFF. CDR3 nucleotide sequence: TGTGCCAGCAGCTCCAGCGGGGGGATGAACACCGGGGAGCTGTTTTTT. Full variable domain (remainder filled in from reference TRBV7-3 and TRBJ2-2): GAGVSQTPSNKVTEKGKYVELRCDPISGHTALYWYRQSLGQGPEFLIYFQGTGAADDSGLPNDRFFAVRPEGSVSTLKIQRTERGDSAVYLCASSSSGGMNTGELFFGEGSRLTVL.

The chain recombines TRBV12-3 or TRBV12-4 with TRBJ1-2; 7 nucleotides agree with TRBD1. Trimming removed 7 bases from V and 7 bases from J; junction bases left unmatched: 9. The CDR3 has 13 amino acids. In DNA form, the CDR3 reads TGTGCCAGCACGTCGGCAGGGGGTTTTGGCTACACCTTC. Its protein product is CASTSAGGFGYTF.

This clone was observed a single time. The chain carries TRBV19 and TRBJ2-7; the D gene is possibly TRBD2 (6 bases). Trimming took 6 bases from V and 3 from J, leaving 12 bases between them. Per the germline V gene, CDR1 is LNHDA and CDR2 is SQIVND (reference sequence). The CDR3 covers 13 residues. Here the CDR3 reads CASSRTRDYEQYF. CDR3 nucleotides: TGTGCCAGTAGCCGGACGCGGGACTACGAGCAGTACTTC.

This clone was detected a few times. The chain joins TRBV5-1 to TRBJ2-2, with a tentative D call TRBD2 (5 bases). The ends were cut back, 2 bases at V and 2 bases at J, with 7 bases in the middle. Germline V gene data show CDR1 as SGHRS and CDR2 as YFSETQ. This CDR3 region has 14 residues. CDR3 in DNA: TGCGCCAGCAGCTTTTCGGGAAACACCGGGGAGCTGTTTTTT. This encodes CASSFSGNTGELFF. The entire variable domain, with the rest obtained from reference TRBV5-1 and TRBJ2-2, is as follows: KAGVTQTPRYLIKTRGQQVTLSCSPISGHRSVSWYQQTPGQGLQFLFEYFSETQRNKGNFPGRFSGRQFSNSRSEMNVSTLELGDSALYLCASSFSGNTGELFFGEGSRLTVL.

This rearrangement joins TRBV14 to TRBJ1-2, with unresolved D. The CDR3 loop spans 13 amino acids. Trimming took 3 bases from V and 1 from J, leaving 6 bases between them. Germline V CDR1 and CDR2: SGHDN, FVKESK. The DNA of the CDR3 is TGTGCCAGCAGCCAGTCAGTTAACTATGGCTACACCTTC. As protein: CASSQSVNYGYTF.

The V and J genes are TRBV5-4 and TRBJ2-3; 10 bases agree with TRBD2. Germline CDR1 and CDR2: SGHNT and YYREEE (reference sequence). With 4 bases clipped from V and 5 bases from J, the junction kept 4 bases outside the gene matches. This CDR3 has 14 amino acids. Here the CDR3 DNA reads TGTGCCAGCAGCGTAGCGGGGGGCGGAGATACGCAGTATTTT. It yields the protein CASSVAGGGDTQYF.

This clone was seen just once. The rearrangement uses TRBV9 and TRBJ1-4; the D is unclear. The germline V gene has CDR1 SGDLS and CDR2 YYNGEE. Trimming pared 3 bases from V and 6 bases from J, leaving 6 bases between. CDR3 size: 12 residues. In nucleotides, the CDR3 is TGTGCCAGCAGCGCGGTGGATGAAAAACTGTTTTTT. It is translated as CASSAVDEKLFF. Filled out from reference TRBV9 and TRBJ1-4, the complete variable domain reads DSGVTQTPKHLITATGQRVTLRCSPRSGDLSVYWYQQSLDQGLQFLIQYYNGEERAKGNILERFSAQQFPDLHSELNLSSLELGDSALYFCASSAVDEKLFFGSGTQLSVL.

V usage is TRBV2 and J usage is TRBJ2-7, with 11 positions matching TRBD1. This CDR3 is 14 amino acids long. CDR1 is SNHLY, CDR2 FYNNEI, per germline. The ends lost 4 bases at V and 3 bases at J; junction bases unmatched: 2. CDR3 residues: CASSADRGHYEQYF. In DNA form, the CDR3 reads TGTGCCAGCAGTGCGGACAGGGGGCACTACGAGCAGTACTTC. The full variable domain, with the rest looked up from reference TRBV2 and TRBJ2-7, is EPEVTQTPSHQVTQMGQEVILRCVPISNHLYFYWYRQILGQKVEFLVSFYNNEISEKSEIFDDQFSVERPDGSNFTLKIRSTKLEDSAMYFCASSADRGHYEQYFGPGTRLTVT.

The V gene is TRBV6-4, the J gene TRBJ2-3; TRBD1 is a possible D gene (5 bases). V lost 6 bases to trimming and J lost 1 base, with 8 bases between them. The CDR3 contains 13 residues. Germline V gene lookup returns CDR1 MRHNA and CDR2 SNTAGT. The CDR3 reads CASREGGTDTQYF. CDR3 sequence (DNA): TGTGCCAGCAGGGAAGGGGGCACAGATACGCAGTATTTT.

The chain uses TRBV3-1 (or the pseudogene TRBV3-2) and TRBJ1-3, with 9 bases fitting TRBD1. Germline V gene lookup returns CDR1 LGHDT and CDR2 YNNKEL (reference sequence). CDR3 length equals 16 residues. Trimming at V came to 1 base and at J to 4 bases, leaving 5 bases not matched to a gene. CDR3 sequence (DNA): TGTGCCAGCAGCCAAGCTGGGACAGGGTTCGGAAACACCATATATTTT. Amino acids: CASSQAGTGFGNTIYF.

The chain recombines TRBV30 with TRBJ2-7, with D possibly TRBD2 on 5 matching bases. The V gene lost 0 bases and the J gene lost 3 bases, with 12 bases spanning the gap. Germline loops: CDR1 GTSNPN, CDR2 SVGIG (reference sequence). CDR3 length equals 14 residues. Written as DNA, the CDR3 is TGTGCCTGGAGTGTATCTAGGAGGCTCTACGAGCAGTACTTC. Translating it yields CAWSVSRRLYEQYF.